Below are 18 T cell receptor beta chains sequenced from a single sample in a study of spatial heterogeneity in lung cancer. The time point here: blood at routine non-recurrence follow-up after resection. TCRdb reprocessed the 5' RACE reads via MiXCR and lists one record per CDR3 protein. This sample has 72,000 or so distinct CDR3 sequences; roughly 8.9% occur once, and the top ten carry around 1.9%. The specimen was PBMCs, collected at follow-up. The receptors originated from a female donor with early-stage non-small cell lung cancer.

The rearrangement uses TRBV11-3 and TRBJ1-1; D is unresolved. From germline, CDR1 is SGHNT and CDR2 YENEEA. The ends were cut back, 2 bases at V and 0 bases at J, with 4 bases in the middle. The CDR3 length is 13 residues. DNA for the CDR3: TGTGCCAGCAGCTTAATGGTGAACACTGAAGCTTTCTTT. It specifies CASSLMVNTEAFF.

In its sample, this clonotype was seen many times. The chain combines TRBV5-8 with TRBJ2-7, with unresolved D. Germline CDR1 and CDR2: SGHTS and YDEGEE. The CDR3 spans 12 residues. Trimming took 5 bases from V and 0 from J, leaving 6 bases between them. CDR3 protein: CASRLSSYEQYF. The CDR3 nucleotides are TGTGCCAGCAGGCTTAGCTCCTACGAGCAGTACTTC.

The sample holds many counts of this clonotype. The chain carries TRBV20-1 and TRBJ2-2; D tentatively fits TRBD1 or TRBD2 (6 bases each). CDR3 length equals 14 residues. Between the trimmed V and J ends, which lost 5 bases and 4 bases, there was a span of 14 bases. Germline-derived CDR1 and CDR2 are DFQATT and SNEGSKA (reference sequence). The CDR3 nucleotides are TGCAGTGCTGGATGGGGGGCGGGCACCGGGGAGCTGTTTTTT. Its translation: CSAGWGAGTGELFF.

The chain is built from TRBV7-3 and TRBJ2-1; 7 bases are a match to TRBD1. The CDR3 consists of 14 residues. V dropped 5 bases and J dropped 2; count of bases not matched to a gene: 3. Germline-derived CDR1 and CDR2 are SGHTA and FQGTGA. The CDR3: CASSPGTAYNEQFF. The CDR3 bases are TGTGCCAGCAGCCCAGGGACAGCCTACAATGAGCAGTTCTTC.

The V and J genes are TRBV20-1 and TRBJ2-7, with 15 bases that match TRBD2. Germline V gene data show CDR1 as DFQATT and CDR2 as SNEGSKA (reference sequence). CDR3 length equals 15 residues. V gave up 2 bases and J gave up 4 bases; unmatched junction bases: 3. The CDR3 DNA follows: TGCAGTGCTAGATCGGGACTAGCGGGAGGTTACGAGCAGTACTTC. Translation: CSARSGLAGGYEQYF.

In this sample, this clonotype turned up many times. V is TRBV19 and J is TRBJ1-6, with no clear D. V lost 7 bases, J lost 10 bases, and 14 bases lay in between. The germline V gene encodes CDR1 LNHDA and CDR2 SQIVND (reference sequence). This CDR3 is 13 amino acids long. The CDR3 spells CASIAPGGSPLHF. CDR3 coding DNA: TGTGCCAGTATCGCCCCGGGCGGATCACCCCTCCACTTT.

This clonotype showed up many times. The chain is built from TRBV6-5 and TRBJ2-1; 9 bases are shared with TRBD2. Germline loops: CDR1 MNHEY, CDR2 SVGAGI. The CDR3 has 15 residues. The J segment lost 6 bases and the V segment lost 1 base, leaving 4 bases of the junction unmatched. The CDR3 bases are TGTGCCAGCAGTTACTTGGCGGGAGGGGTCAATGAGCAGTTCTTC. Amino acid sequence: CASSYLAGGVNEQFF.

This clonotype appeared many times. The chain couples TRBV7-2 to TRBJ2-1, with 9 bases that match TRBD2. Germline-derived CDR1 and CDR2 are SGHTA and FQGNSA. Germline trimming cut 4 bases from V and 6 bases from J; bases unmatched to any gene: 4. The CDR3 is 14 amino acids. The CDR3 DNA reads TGTGCCAGCAGCTCGGGACTAGCTACCAATGAGCAGTTCTTC. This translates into CASSSGLATNEQFF.

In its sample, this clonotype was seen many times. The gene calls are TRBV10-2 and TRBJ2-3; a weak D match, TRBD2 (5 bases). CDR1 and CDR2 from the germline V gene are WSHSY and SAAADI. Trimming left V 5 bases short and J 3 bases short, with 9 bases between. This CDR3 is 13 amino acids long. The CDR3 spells CASSMAGTDTQYF. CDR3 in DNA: TGCGCCAGCAGTATGGCGGGTACAGATACGCAGTATTTT.

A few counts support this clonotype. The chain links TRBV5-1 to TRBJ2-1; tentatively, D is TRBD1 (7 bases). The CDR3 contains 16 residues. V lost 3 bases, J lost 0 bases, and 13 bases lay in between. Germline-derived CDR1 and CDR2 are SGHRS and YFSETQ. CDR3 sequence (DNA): TGCGCCAGCAGCTCAGGGGGGACCAACTCCTACAATGAGCAGTTCTTC. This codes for CASSSGGTNSYNEQFF. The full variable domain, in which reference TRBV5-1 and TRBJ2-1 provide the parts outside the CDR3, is KAGVTQTPRYLIKTRGQQVTLSCSPISGHRSVSWYQQTPGQGLQFLFEYFSETQRNKGNFPGRFSGRQFSNSRSEMNVSTLELGDSALYLCASSSGGTNSYNEQFFGPGTRLTVL.

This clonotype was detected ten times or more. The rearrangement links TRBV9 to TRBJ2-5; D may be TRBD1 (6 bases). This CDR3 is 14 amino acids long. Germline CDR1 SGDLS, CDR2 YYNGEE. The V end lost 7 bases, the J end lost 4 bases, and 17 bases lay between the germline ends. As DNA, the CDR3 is TGTGCCAGCGCCCCCTCCGGGACAACAGAGACCCAGTACTTC. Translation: CASAPSGTTETQYF.

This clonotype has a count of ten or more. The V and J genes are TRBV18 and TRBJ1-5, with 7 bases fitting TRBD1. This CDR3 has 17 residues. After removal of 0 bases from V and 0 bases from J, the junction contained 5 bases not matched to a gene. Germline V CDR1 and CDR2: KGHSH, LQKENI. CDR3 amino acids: CASSPPNGQDSNQPQHF. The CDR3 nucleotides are TGTGCCAGCTCACCACCAAACGGACAGGATAGCAATCAGCCCCAGCATTTT.

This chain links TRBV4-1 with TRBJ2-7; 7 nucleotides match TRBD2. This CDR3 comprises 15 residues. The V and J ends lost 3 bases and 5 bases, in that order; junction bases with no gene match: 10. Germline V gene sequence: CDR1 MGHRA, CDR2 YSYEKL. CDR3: CASSQAGLEVHEQYF. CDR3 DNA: TGCGCCAGCAGCCAGGCCGGACTAGAGGTCCACGAGCAGTACTTC.

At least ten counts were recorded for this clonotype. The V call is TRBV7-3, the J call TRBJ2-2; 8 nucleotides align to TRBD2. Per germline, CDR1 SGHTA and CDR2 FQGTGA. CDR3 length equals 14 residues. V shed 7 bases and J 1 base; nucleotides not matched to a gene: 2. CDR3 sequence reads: CASKAGGNTGELFF. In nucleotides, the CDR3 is TGTGCCAGCAAGGCGGGAGGGAACACCGGGGAGCTGTTTTTT.

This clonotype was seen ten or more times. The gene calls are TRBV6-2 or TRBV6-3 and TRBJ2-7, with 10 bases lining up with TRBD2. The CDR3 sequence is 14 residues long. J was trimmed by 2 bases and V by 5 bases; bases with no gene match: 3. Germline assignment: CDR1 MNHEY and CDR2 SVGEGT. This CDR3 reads CASSRAGGPYEQYF. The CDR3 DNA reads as TGTGCCAGCAGTCGAGCGGGAGGGCCCTACGAGCAGTACTTC.

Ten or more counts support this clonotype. The CDR3 loop is CASSPREANTEAFF. The CDR3 DNA follows: TGTGCCAGCTCACCCAGGGAAGCGAACACTGAAGCTTTCTTT. The V call is TRBV18, the J call TRBJ1-1, with D perhaps matching TRBD1 (5 bases). Trimming removed 3 bases at V and 1 base at J, with 9 bases between. Per the germline V gene, CDR1 is KGHSH and CDR2 is LQKENI. This CDR3 is built from 14 residues.

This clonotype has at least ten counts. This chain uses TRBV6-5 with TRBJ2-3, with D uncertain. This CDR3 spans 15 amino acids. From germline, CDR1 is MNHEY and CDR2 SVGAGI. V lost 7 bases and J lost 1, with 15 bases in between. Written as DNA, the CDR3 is TGTGCCAGCAAGGGTTTGGGCGGAGGCACAGATACGCAGTATTTT. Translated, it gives CASKGLGGGTDTQYF.

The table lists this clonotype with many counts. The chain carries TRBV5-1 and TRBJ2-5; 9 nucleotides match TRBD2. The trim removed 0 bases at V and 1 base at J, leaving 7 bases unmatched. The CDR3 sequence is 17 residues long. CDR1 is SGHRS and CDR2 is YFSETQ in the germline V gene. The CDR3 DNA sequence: TGCGCCAGCAGCTTGGTTTTCCTAGCGGGGTTCCAAGAGACCCAGTACTTC. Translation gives CASSLVFLAGFQETQYF.